The clone carrying this T cell receptor (beta chain) was counted between two and nine times. The antigen remains unidentified. The data stem from a study of CD8+ T cells in alopecia areata. Turning to the study itself: Patients took tofacitinib for 6 to 18 months, followed by 6 drug-free months. Severity among treated patients was scored by the percentage of scalp area affected.

Extraction and reverse transcription of RNA yielded cDNA as the sequencing template. TCRdb's copy holds only in-frame clones and misses some; the assay was immunoSEQ multiplex PCR. Among 190,000 or so clones listed, around 50% were seen once. Documented treatment: oral pan-JAK inhibitor, 5-10 mg twice daily. Separation by sorting yielded CD4+ and CD8+ T cells from PBMCs. Points from the study as a whole: Scalp clonality, along with expanded CD8+ clones among the top 100, was significantly decreased by tofacitinib.

The CDR3 contains 14 residues. CDR1 and CDR2 from the germline V gene are PRHDT and FYEKMQ (reference sequence). The ends lost 1 base at V and 3 bases at J; junction bases unmatched: 3. The genes are TRBV13 and TRBJ2-7, with 7 bases matching TRBD1. The origin of this receptor is a human donor with alopecia areata. The starting material was CD8+ T cells sorted from blood, obtained at week 24, from a patient treated with tofacitinib. In nucleotides, the CDR3 is TGTGCCAGCAGCTTAGTGGGGGACAGCTACGAGCAGTACTTC. Its translation is CASSLVGDSYEQYF.